The sequence of this T cell receptor beta chain was determined in a study of CD8+ T cells in alopecia areata. On the study more broadly: People stayed on tofacitinib for 6 to 18 months, then stopped the drug for 6 months.

The CDR3 consists of 11 residues. From germline, CDR1 is SQVTM and CDR2 ANQGSEA. The junction had 2 bases not matched to a gene; V was cut back by 7 bases and J by 6 bases. Reverse transcribed after extraction, RNA yielded cDNA as the sequencing template. The table came from immunoSEQ multiplex PCR; TCRdb's copy has only in-frame clones and leaves some out. This table has about 180,000 clones, roughly 60% appearing once. The material was CD4+ T cells sorted from blood, obtained at week 0. The chain recombines TRBV29-1 with TRBJ2-1; 8 nucleotides align to TRBD2. The TCR was taken from a human donor with alopecia areata. This CDR3 reads CSAGTSNEQFF. The CDR3, as DNA: TGCAGCGCCGGGACTAGCAATGAGCAGTTCTTC.